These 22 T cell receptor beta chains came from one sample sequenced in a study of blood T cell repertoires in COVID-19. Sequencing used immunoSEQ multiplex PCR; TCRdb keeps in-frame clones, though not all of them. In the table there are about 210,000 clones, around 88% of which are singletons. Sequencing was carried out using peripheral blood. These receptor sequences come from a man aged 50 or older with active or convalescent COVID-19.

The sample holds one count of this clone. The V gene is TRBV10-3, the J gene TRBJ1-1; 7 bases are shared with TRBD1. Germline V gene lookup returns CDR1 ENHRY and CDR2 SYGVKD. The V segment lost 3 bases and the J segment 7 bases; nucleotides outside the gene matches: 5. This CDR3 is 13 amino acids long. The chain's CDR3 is CAISDRTGFEAFF. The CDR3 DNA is TGTGCCATCAGTGACCGGACAGGATTTGAAGCTTTCTTT.

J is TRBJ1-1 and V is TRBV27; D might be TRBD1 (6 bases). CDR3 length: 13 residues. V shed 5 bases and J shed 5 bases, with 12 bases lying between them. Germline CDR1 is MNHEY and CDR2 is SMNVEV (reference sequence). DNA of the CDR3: TGTGCCAGCAGTCCGCGGACAGCGACTGAAGCTTTCTTT. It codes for CASSPRTATEAFF.

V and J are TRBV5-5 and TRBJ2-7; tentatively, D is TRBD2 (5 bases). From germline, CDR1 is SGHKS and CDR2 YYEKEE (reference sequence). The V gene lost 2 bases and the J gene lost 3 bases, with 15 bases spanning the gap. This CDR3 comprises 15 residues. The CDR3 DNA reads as TGTGCCAGCAGCTTCCGGGGTACTTGGGGCTACGAGCAGTACTTC. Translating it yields CASSFRGTWGYEQYF. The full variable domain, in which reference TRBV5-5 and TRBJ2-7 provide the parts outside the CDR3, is DAGVTQSPTHLIKTRGQQVTLRCSPISGHKSVSWYQQVLGQGPQFIFQYYEKEERGRGNFPDRFSARQFPNYSSELNVNALLLGDSALYLCASSFRGTWGYEQYFGPGTRLTVT.

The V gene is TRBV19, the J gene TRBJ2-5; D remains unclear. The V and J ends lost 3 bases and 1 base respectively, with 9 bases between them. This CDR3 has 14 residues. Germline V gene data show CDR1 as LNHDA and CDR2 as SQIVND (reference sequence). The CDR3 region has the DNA TGTGCCAGTAGTATTGGCTACAGCCAAGAGACCCAGTACTTC. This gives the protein CASSIGYSQETQYF.

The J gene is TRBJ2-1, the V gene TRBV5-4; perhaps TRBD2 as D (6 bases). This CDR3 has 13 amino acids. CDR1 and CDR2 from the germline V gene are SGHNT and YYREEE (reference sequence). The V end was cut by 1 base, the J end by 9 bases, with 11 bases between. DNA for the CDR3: TGTGCCAGCAGCTTGACACTAGCAGGTGAGCAGTTCTTC. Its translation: CASSLTLAGEQFF.

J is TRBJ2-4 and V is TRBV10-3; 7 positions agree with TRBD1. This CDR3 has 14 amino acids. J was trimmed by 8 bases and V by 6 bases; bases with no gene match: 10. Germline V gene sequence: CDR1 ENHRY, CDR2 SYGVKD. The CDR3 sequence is CAISATGEEDIQYF. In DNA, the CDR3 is TGTGCCATCAGCGCCACAGGGGAAGAGGACATTCAGTACTTC.

The CDR3 DNA sequence: TGTGCCAGCAGCCAAGATTTAGGGGACGAGCAGTACTTC. It translates to CASSQDLGDEQYF. V and J are TRBV14 and TRBJ2-7, with TRBD1 as a possible D gene (5 bases). The germline gives CDR1 SGHDN, CDR2 FVKESK. The CDR3 has 13 amino acids. The germline V and J ends were trimmed by 0 bases and 5 bases, with 8 bases remaining between them.

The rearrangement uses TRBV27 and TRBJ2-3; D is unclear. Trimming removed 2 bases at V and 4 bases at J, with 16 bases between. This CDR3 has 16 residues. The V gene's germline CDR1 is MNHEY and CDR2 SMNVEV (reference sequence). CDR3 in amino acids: CASSLIPGYGADTQYF. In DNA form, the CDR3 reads TGTGCCAGCAGTTTAATTCCCGGGTATGGTGCAGATACGCAGTATTTT.

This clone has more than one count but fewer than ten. The CDR3 region is CASDARGATDTQYF. In nucleotides, the CDR3 is TGTGCCAGCGACGCGCGGGGGGCCACAGATACGCAGTATTTT. The J gene is TRBJ2-3, the V gene TRBV19; 8 bases match TRBD2. The ends lost 9 bases at V and 2 bases at J; junction bases unmatched: 7. Germline lookup yields CDR1 LNHDA and CDR2 SQIVND (reference sequence). This CDR3 has 14 amino acids.

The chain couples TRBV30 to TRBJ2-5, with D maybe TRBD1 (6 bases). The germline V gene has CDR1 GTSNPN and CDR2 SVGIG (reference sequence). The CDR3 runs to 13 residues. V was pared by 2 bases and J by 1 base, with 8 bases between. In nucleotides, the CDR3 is TGTGCCTGGAGTACAGGGCCCCAAGAGACCCAGTACTTC. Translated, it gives CAWSTGPQETQYF.

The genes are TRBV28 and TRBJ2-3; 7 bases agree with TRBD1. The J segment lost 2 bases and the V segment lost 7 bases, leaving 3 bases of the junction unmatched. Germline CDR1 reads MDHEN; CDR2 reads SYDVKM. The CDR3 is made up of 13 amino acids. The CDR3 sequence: CASKQGFTDTQYF. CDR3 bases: TGTGCCAGCAAACAGGGGTTCACAGATACGCAGTATTTT.

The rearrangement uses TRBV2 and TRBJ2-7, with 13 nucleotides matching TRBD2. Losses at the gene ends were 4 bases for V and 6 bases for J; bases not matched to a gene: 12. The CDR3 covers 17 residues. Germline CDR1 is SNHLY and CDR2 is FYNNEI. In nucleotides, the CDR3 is TGTGCCAGCAGTGTACTCAGCGCCGGGACTAGCGGGATCGAGCAGTACTTC. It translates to CASSVLSAGTSGIEQYF.

CDR3 sequence: CASSQDRLDSLGEQYF. The CDR3 nucleotides read TGCGCCAGCAGCCAAGACCGACTGGACAGCCTGGGGGAGCAGTACTTC. The chain uses TRBV4-1 and TRBJ2-7; weak D call: TRBD1 (6 bases). Germline loops: CDR1 MGHRA, CDR2 YSYEKL. V dropped 0 bases and J dropped 7 bases, with 19 bases sitting between them. This CDR3 has 16 residues.

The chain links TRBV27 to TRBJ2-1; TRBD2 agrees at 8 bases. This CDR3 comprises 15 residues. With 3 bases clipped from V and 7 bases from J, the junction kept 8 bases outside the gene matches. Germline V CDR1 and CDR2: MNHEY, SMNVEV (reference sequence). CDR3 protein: CASSFSGGRSNEQFF. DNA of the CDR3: TGTGCCAGCAGTTTTTCAGGCGGGAGGTCAAATGAGCAGTTCTTC.

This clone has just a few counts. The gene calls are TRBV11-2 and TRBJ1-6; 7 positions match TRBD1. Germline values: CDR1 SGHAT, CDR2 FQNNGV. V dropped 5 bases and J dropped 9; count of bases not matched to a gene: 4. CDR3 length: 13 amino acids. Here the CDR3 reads CASSRDSSSPLHF. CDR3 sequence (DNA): TGTGCCAGCAGCCGGGACAGCAGTTCACCCCTCCACTTT.

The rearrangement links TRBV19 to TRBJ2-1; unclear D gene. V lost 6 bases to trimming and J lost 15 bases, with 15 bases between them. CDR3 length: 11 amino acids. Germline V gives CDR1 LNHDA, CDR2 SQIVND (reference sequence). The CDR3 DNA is TGTGCCAGTAGCCAGGCGCCCGAACGGTTCTTC. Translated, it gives CASSQAPERFF.

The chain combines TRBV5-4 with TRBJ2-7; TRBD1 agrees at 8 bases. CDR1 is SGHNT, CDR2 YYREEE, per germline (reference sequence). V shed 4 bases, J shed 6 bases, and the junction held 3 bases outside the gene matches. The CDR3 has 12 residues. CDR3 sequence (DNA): TGTGCCAGCAGCCTGGACAGGGCCGAGCAGTACTTC. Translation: CASSLDRAEQYF.

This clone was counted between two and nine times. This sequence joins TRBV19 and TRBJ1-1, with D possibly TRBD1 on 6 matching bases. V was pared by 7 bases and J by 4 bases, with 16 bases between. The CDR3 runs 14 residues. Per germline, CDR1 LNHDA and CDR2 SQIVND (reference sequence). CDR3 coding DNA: TGTGCCAGTAAACGTCAAACAGGGAGCACTGAAGCTTTCTTT. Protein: CASKRQTGSTEAFF. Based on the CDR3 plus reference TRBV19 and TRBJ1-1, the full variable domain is DGGITQSPKYLFRKEGQNVTLSCEQNLNHDAMYWYRQDPGQGLRLIYYSQIVNDFQKGDIAEGYSVSREKKESFPLTVTSAQKNPTAFYLCASKRQTGSTEAFFGQGTRLTVV.

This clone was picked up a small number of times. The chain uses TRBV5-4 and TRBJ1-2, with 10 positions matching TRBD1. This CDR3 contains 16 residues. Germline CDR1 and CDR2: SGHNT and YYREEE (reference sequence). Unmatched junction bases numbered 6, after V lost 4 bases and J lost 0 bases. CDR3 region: CASSPGGTGANYGYTF. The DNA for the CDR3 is TGTGCCAGCAGCCCTGGTGGGACAGGGGCTAACTATGGCTACACCTTC.

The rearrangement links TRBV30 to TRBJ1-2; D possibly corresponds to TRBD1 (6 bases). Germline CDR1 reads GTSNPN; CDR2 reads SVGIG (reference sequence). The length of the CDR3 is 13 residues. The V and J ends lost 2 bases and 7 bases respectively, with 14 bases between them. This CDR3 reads CAWSPGTLGGYTF. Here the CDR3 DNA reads TGTGCCTGGAGTCCCGGGACACTCGGTGGCTACACCTTC.

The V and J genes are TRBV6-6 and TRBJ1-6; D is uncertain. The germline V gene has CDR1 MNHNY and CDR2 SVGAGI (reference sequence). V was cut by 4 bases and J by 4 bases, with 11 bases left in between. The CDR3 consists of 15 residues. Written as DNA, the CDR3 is TGTGCCAGCAGTTCATGGGAGCTGTATAATTCACCCCTCCACTTT. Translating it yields CASSSWELYNSPLHF.

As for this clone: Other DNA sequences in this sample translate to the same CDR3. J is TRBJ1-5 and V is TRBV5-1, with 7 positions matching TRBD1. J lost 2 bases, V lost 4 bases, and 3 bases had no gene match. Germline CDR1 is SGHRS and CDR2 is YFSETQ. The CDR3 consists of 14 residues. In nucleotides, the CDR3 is TGCGCCAGCAGCCCTGGGACAGGCAATCAGCCCCAGCATTTT. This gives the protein CASSPGTGNQPQHF.